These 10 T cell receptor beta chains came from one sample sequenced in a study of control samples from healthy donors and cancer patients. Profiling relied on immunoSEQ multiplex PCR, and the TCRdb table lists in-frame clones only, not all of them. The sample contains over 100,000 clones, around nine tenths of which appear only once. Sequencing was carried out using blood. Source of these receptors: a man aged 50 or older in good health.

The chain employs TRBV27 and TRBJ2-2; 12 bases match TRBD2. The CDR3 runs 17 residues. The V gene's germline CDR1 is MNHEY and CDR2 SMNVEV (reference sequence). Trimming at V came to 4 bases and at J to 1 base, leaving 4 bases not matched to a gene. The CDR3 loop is CASSSTSGGMNTGELFF. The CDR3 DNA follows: TGTGCCAGCAGTTCTACTAGCGGGGGGATGAACACCGGGGAGCTGTTTTTT.

The CDR3 here is CASSGEQGSRPQHF. CDR3 DNA sequence: TGTGCCAGCAGTGGGGAACAGGGGTCAAGGCCCCAGCATTTT. This chain uses TRBV2 with TRBJ1-5; 7 bases agree with TRBD1. This CDR3 has 14 residues. J gave up 9 bases and V 4 bases, and 9 bases lay outside the gene matches. CDR1 is SNHLY and CDR2 is FYNNEI in the germline V gene. The whole variable domain, filled in from reference TRBV2 and TRBJ1-5, reads EPEVTQTPSHQVTQMGQEVILRCVPISNHLYFYWYRQILGQKVEFLVSFYNNEISEKSEIFDDQFSVERPDGSNFTLKIRSTKLEDSAMYFCASSGEQGSRPQHFGDGTRLSIL.

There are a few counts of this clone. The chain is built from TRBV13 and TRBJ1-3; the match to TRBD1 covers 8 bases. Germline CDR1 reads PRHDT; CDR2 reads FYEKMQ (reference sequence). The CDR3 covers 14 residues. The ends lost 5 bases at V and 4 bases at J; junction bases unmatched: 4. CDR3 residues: CASSAQGAGNTIYF. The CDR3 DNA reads TGTGCCAGCAGCGCGCAGGGGGCGGGAAACACCATATATTTT.

The CDR3 DNA sequence: TGTGCCAGCAGTTTGACTAGCGGGGGGTCAGCAGATACGCAGTATTTT. Its translation is CASSLTSGGSADTQYF. This chain connects TRBV6-4 to TRBJ2-3; 13 bases map to TRBD2. V dropped 5 bases and J dropped 4; count of bases not matched to a gene: 6. The germline V gene encodes CDR1 MRHNA and CDR2 SNTAGT. This CDR3 is built from 16 residues.

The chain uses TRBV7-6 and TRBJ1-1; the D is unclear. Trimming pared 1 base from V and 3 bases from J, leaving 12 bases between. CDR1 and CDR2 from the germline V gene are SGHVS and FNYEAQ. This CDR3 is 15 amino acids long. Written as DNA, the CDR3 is TGTGCCAGCAGCTTAGACCAGACCCAATACACTGAAGCTTTCTTT. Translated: CASSLDQTQYTEAFF.

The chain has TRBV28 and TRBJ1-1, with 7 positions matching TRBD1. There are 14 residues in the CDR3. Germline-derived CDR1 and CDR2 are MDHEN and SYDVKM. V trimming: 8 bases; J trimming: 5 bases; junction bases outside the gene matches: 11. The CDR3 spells CASLTQGVRTEAFF. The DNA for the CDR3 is TGTGCCAGCTTGACCCAGGGGGTTCGGACTGAAGCTTTCTTT.

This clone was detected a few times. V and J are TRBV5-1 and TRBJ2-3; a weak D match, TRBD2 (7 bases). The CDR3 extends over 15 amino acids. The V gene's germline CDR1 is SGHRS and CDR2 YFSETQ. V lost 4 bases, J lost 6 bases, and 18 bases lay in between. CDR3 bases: TGCGCCAGCAGCGATTTGGGGGGGCCATCCGATACGCAGTATTTT. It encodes CASSDLGGPSDTQYF.

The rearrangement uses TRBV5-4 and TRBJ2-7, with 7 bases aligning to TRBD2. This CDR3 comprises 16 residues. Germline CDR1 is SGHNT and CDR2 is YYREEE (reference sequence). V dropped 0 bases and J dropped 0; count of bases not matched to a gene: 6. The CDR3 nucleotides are TGTGCCAGCAGCTTGGTTGGCGGGGGACTCTCCTACGAGCAGTACTTC. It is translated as CASSLVGGGLSYEQYF. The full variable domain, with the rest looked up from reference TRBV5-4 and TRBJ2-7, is ETGVTQSPTHLIKTRGQQVTLRCSSQSGHNTVSWYQQALGQGPQFIFQYYREEENGRGNFPPRFSGLQFPNYSSELNVNALELDDSALYLCASSLVGGGLSYEQYFGPGTRLTVT.

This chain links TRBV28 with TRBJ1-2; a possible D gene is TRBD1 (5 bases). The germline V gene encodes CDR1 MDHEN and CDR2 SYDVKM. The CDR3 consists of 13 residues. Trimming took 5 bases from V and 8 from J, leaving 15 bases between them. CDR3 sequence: CASSIGAQEGYTF. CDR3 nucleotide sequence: TGTGCCAGCAGTATAGGGGCCCAAGAAGGCTACACCTTC.

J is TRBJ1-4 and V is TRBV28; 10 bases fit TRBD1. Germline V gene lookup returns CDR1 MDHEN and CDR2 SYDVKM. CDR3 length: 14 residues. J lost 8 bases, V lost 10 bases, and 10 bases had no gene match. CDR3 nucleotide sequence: TGTGCCACCAACTCCGGGACAGGGGAAGAAAAACTGTTTTTT. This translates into CATNSGTGEEKLFF.